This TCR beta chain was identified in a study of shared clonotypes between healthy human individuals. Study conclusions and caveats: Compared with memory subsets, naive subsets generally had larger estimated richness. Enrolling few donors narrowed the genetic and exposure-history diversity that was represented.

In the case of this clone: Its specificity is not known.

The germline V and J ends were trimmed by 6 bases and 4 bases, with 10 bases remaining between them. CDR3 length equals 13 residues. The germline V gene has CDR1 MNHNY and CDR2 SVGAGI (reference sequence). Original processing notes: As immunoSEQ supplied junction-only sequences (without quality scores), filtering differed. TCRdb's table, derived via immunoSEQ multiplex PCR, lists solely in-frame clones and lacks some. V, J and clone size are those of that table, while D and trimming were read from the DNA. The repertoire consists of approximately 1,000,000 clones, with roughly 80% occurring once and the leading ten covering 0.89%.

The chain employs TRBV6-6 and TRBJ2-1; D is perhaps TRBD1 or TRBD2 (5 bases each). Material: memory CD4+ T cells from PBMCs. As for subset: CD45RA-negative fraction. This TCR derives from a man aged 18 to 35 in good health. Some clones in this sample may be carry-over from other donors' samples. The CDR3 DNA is TGTGCCAGCAGCCCAGGGAGTTACAATGAGCAGTTCTTC. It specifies CASSPGSYNEQFF.